The 14 T cell receptor beta chains presented below share a single source sample, sequenced in a study of Graves' ophthalmopathy and Graves' hyperthyroidism. The authors amplified TCR beta CDR3 regions, and they did so from RNA transcripts for repertoire sequencing. First-round RT-PCR employed HTBI primers, with a second-round multiplex PCR after it. TCRdb re-called the multiplex PCR reads through MiXCR, storing one row per CDR3 protein. Among some 400,000 distinct CDR3 sequences listed, about 16% were seen once. The sequencing sample was made of peripheral blood. These receptor sequences come from a woman in her late teens or twenties with Graves' ophthalmopathy.

This clonotype was seen just once. The chain carries TRBV12-3 or TRBV12-4 and TRBJ2-7, with TRBD2 matching over 10 bases. CDR3 length: 17 amino acids. Trimming removed 8 bases from V and 0 bases from J; junction bases left unmatched: 13. The CDR3: CASASSGRAPDSYEQYF. The DNA of the CDR3 is TGTGCCAGCGCGTCAAGCGGGAGGGCCCCCGACTCCTACGAGCAGTACTTC.

This clonotype was observed many times. The chain combines TRBV27 with TRBJ1-2, with TRBD1 as a possible D gene (5 bases). Germline V gene data show CDR1 as MNHEY and CDR2 as SMNVEV (reference sequence). V was clipped by 0 bases and J by 4 bases, with 12 bases between them. The CDR3 runs to 15 residues. The CDR3 DNA sequence: TGTGCCAGCAGTTTATCCTTTTTAGGGACCTATGGCTACACCTTC. Translating gives CASSLSFLGTYGYTF.

This clonotype was counted ten times or more. The rearrangement uses TRBV3-1 and TRBJ1-1; the match to TRBD1 covers 7 bases. V gave up 3 bases and J gave up 0 bases; unmatched junction bases: 4. Germline V gene data show CDR1 as LGHDT and CDR2 as YNNKEL (reference sequence). This CDR3 has 15 residues. The CDR3 region is CASSHWGQMNTEAFF. CDR3 in DNA: TGTGCCAGCAGCCACTGGGGACAGATGAACACTGAAGCTTTCTTT.

This clonotype has ten or more counts. V and J are TRBV11-2 and TRBJ2-7, with TRBD2 as a possible D gene (5 bases). CDR1 is SGHAT and CDR2 is FQNNGV in the germline V gene. CDR3 size: 12 residues. Trimming pared 5 bases from V and 3 bases from J, leaving 8 bases between. The CDR3 reads CASSRTYYEQYF. The CDR3 region has the DNA TGTGCCAGCAGCCGGACTTACTACGAGCAGTACTTC. The whole variable domain, filled in from reference TRBV11-2 and TRBJ2-7, reads EAGVAQSPRYKIIEKRQSVAFWCNPISGHATLYWYQQILGQGPKLLIQFQNNGVVDDSQLPKDRFSAERLKGVDSTLKIQPAKLEDSAVYLCASSRTYYEQYFGPGTRLTVT.

This clonotype was seen ten or more times. J is TRBJ2-2 and V is TRBV30; the D call may be TRBD1 or TRBD2 (6 bases each). The CDR3 consists of 14 residues. Trimming left V 1 base short and J 2 bases short, with 8 bases between. Germline V lookup: CDR1 GTSNPN, CDR2 SVGIG (reference sequence). DNA for the CDR3: TGTGCCTGGAGTGGGGGGGCCAACACCGGGGAGCTGTTTTTT. As protein: CAWSGGANTGELFF. The full variable domain, in which reference TRBV30 and TRBJ2-2 provide the parts outside the CDR3, is SQTIHQWPATLVQPVGSPLSLECTVEGTSNPNLYWYRQAAGRGLQLLFYSVGIGQISSEVPQNLSASRPQDRQFILSSKKLLLSDSGFYLCAWSGGANTGELFFGEGSRLTVL.

In its sample, this clonotype was seen a few times. The chain recombines TRBV4-3 with TRBJ2-4; D possibly matches TRBD1 or TRBD2 (6 bases each). The CDR3 is 13 residues long. Germline loops: CDR1 LGHNA, CDR2 YSLEER. With 4 bases removed from V and 8 bases from J, the gap between germline ends came to 12 bases. The CDR3 protein is CASSRKGGDIQYF. The DNA of the CDR3 is TGCGCCAGCAGCCGGAAGGGGGGAGACATTCAGTACTTC.

The chain recombines TRBV20-1 with TRBJ2-5, with 11 nucleotides matching TRBD2. CDR3 size: 14 residues. Germline V lookup: CDR1 DFQATT, CDR2 SNEGSKA (reference sequence). The trim removed 6 bases at V and 13 bases at J, leaving 16 bases unmatched. The CDR3 sequence: CSAIEPSGRSQLYF. The DNA for the CDR3 is TGCAGTGCCATCGAGCCTAGCGGGAGGTCACAACTGTACTTC.

This clonotype was found many times. This chain uses TRBV18 with TRBJ2-5; D is tentatively TRBD1 or TRBD2 (5 bases each). This CDR3 spans 13 amino acids. Trimming cost V 4 bases and J 5 bases, with 11 bases left between them. In germline, CDR1 is KGHSH, CDR2 LQKENI. CDR3 in DNA: TGTGCCAGCTCACAGGTGGGGGACGAGACCCAGTACTTC. Its translation is CASSQVGDETQYF. Using reference TRBV18 and TRBJ2-5 for the parts outside the CDR3, the full variable domain is NAGVMQNPRHLVRRRGQEARLRCSPMKGHSHVYWYRQLPEEGLKFMVYLQKENIIDESGMPKERFSAEFPKEGPSILRIQQVVRGDSAAYFCASSQVGDETQYFGPGTRLLVL.

In this sample, this clonotype turned up many times. V is TRBV18 and J is TRBJ1-5; no definite D call. Per the germline V gene, CDR1 is KGHSH and CDR2 is LQKENI. The CDR3 is 13 residues long. V was pared by 3 bases and J by 10 bases, with 13 bases between. CDR3 sequence (DNA): TGTGCCAGCTCACCCGCCTTAATCCGCCCCCAGCATTTT. It is translated as CASSPALIRPQHF.

The chain employs TRBV6-1 and TRBJ1-6; D gene uncertain. In germline, CDR1 is MNHNS, CDR2 SASEGT. The V end was cut by 6 bases, the J end by 6 bases, with 15 bases between. This CDR3 spans 15 amino acids. CDR3 sequence reads: CASSPPFGVNSPLHF. As DNA, the CDR3 is TGTGCCAGCAGCCCTCCGTTCGGGGTTAATTCACCCCTCCACTTT.

This clonotype was detected ten times or more. J is TRBJ1-2 and V is TRBV30; D might be TRBD1 (6 bases). The CDR3 has 13 amino acids. Trimming cost V 3 bases and J 8 bases, with 16 bases left between them. Germline V gene data show CDR1 as GTSNPN and CDR2 as SVGIG (reference sequence). CDR3 loop: CAWRWQGLEGYTF. DNA for the CDR3: TGTGCCTGGAGATGGCAGGGGTTGGAAGGCTACACCTTC.

This clonotype was seen ten or more times. The chain uses TRBV6-2 or TRBV6-3 and TRBJ2-7; no definite D call. The CDR3 consists of 14 residues. Trimming shortened V by 8 bases and J by 3 bases, and 17 bases separated the two germline ends. In germline, CDR1 is MNHEY, CDR2 SVGEGT. CDR3 region: CASSLPGIGYEQYF. CDR3 in DNA: TGTGCCAGCTCGCTTCCAGGTATTGGCTACGAGCAGTACTTC.

This clonotype was found once. The CDR3 DNA reads TGTGCCAGCAGTGCGGGGGGAAGCACAGATACGCAGTATTTT. Its translation is CASSAGGSTDTQYF. The chain recombines TRBV12-3 or TRBV12-4 with TRBJ2-3, with 8 bases lining up with TRBD2. Trimming removed 5 bases from V and 0 bases from J; junction bases left unmatched: 1. The CDR3 covers 14 residues.

CDR3 in amino acids: CASSVGTAAYEQYF. For the CDR3, the DNA is TGTGCCAGCAGCGTCGGGACTGCCGCCTACGAGCAGTACTTC. The chain has TRBV7-2 and TRBJ2-7, with a weak D call TRBD2 (6 bases). Germline V gene data show CDR1 as SGHTA and CDR2 as FQGNSA. V was cut by 5 bases and J by 2 bases, with 13 bases left in between. This CDR3 is built from 14 residues.